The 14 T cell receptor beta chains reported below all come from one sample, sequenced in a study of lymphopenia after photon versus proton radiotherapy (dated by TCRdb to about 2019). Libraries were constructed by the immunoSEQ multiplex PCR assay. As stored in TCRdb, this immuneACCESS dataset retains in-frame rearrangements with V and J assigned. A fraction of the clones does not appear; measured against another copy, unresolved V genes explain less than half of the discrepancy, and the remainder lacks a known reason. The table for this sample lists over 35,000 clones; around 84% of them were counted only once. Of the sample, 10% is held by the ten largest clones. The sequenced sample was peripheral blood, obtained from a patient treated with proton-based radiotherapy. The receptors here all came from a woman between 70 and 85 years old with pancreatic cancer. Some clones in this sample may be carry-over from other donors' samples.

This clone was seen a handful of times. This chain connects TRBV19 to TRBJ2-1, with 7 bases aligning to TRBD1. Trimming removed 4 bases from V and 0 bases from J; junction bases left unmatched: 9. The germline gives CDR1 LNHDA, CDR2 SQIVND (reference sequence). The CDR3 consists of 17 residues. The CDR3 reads CASSTGQLRGSYNEQFF. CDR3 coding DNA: TGTGCCAGTAGTACGGGACAGCTTCGGGGCTCCTACAATGAGCAGTTCTTC.

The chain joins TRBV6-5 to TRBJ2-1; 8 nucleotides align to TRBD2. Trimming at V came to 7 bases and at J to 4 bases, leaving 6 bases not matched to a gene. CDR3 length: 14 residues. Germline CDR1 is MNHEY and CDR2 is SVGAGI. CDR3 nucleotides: TGTGCCAGCATCAATAGCGGGACTTACAATGAGCAGTTCTTC. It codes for CASINSGTYNEQFF.

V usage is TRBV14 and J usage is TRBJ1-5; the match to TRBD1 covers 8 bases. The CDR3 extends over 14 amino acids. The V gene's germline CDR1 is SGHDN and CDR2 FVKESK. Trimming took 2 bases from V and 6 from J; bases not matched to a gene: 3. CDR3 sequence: CASSQSGGGQPQHF. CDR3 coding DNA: TGTGCCAGCAGCCAATCAGGGGGCGGTCAGCCCCAGCATTTT.

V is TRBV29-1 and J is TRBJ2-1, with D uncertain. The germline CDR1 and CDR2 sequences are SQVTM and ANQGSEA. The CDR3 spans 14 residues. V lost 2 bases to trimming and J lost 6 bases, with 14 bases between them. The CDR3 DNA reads TGCAGCGTTGAAAACCCTACCAGACTCAATGAGCAGTTCTTC. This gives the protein CSVENPTRLNEQFF.

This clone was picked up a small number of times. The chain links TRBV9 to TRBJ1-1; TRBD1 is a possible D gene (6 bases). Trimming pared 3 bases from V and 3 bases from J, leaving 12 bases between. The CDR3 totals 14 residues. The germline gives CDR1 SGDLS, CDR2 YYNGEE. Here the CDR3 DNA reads TGTGCCAGCAGCGGAAGACAGGAATACACTGAAGCTTTCTTT. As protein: CASSGRQEYTEAFF.

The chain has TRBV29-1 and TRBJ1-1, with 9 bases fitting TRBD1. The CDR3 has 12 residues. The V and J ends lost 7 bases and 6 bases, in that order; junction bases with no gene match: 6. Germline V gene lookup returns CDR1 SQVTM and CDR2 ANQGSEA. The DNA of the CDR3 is TGCAGCGCTGTACAGGGGGCAGCTGAAGCTTTCTTT. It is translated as CSAVQGAAEAFF.

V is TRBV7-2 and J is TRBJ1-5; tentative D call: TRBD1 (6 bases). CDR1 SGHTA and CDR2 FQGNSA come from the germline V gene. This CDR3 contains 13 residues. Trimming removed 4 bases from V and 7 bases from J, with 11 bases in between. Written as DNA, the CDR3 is TGTGCCAGCAGCTCCAGGGGAGGGCAGCCCCAGCATTTT. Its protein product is CASSSRGGQPQHF.

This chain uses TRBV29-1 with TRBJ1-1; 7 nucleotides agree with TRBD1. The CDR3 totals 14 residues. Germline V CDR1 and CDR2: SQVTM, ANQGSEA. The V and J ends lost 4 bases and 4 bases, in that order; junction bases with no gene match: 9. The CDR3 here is CSVARTGGATEAFF. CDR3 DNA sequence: TGCAGCGTTGCCCGGACAGGAGGGGCCACTGAAGCTTTCTTT.

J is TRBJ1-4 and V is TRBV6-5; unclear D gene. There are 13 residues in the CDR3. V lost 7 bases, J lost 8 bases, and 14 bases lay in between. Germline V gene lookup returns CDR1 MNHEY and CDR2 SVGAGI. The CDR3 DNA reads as TGTGCCAGCATGGTTGGCCCGGGAGAAAAACTGTTTTTT. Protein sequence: CASMVGPGEKLFF.

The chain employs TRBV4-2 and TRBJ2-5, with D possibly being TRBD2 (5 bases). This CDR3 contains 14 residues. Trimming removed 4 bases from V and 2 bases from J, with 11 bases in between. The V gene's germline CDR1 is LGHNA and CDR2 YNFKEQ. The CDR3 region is CASSRTEIQETQYF. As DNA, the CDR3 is TGTGCCAGCAGCCGGACTGAAATACAAGAGACCCAGTACTTC.

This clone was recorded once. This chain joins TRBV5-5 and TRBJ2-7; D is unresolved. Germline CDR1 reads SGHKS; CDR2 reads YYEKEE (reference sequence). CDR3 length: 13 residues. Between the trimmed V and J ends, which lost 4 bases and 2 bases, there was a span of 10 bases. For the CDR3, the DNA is TGTGCCAGCAGCCTACACCCGGCCTACGAGCAGTACTTC. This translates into CASSLHPAYEQYF.

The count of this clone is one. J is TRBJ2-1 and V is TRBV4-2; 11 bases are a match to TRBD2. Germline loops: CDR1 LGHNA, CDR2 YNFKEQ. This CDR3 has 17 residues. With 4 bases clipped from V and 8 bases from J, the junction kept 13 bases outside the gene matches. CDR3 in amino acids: CASSPLGALAGADEQFF. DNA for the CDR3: TGTGCCAGCAGCCCCTTAGGGGCACTAGCGGGAGCCGATGAGCAGTTCTTC.

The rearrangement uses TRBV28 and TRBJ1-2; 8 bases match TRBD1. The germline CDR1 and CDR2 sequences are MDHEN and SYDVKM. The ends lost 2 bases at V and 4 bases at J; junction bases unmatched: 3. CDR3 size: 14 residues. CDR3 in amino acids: CASSLPGGVYGYTF. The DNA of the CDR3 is TGTGCCAGCAGTTTACCAGGGGGCGTCTATGGCTACACCTTC.

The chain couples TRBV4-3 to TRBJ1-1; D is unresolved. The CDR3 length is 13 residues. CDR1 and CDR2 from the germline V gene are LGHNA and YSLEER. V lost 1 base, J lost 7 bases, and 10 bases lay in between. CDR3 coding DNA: TGCGCCAGCAGCCAAGTCTTGGACTATGAAGCTTTCTTT. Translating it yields CASSQVLDYEAFF.